This TCR beta chain stems from a study of blood T cell repertoires in COVID-19. The wider study: Nucleic acid was either cDNA or gDNA, and it came from T cells, B-cell-depleted T cells, or PBMCs.

This study enrolled people aged about 18 to 95 from around 26 US geographic areas. Cohorts were assigned according to the clinical history that participants reported. Original handling: By means of reference gene primer amplification, nucleated cell counts were estimated. Libraries were prepared by immunoSEQ multiplex PCR; TCRdb keeps only in-frame clonotypes and omits some of them. That table furnishes V, J and clone size, whereas the DNA furnished D and trimming. The table lists about 260,000 clones, roughly 80% of them singletons. The CDR3 consists of 14 residues. CDR1 is SEHNR, CDR2 FQNEAQ, per germline (reference sequence). V was pared by 0 bases and J by 8 bases, with 10 bases between.

The chain couples TRBV7-9 to TRBJ1-4, with a possible D match to TRBD1 (5 bases). The clonotype comes from a man aged 25 to 40 with acute COVID-19. What was sequenced was PBMCs or T cells enriched from blood (not recorded which). CDR3 nucleotides: TGTGCCAGCAGCTTAGCATCAGGGCTGGAAAAACTGTTTTTT. This codes for CASSLASGLEKLFF. Supplemented by reference TRBV7-9 and TRBJ1-4, the full variable domain reads DTGVSQNPRHKITKRGQNVTFRCDPISEHNRLYWYRQTLGQGPEFLTYFQNEAQLEKSRLLSDRFSAERPKGSFSTLEIQRTEQGDSAMYLCASSLASGLEKLFFGSGTQLSVL.